Presented here are 27 T cell receptor beta chains from one specimen sequenced in a study of post-analysis software for immune sequencing data. Study-level findings and limits: TRBV segments more frequent in patients than in controls numbered about five and included TRBV5-6, TRBV5-1 and TRBV20-1.

These receptors have no known antigen. TCR beta libraries were prepared from cDNA with unique molecular identifiers. TCRdb fed the PCR reads into MiXCR, producing one record per CDR3 protein. The profile covers 400,000 to 500,000 distinct CDR3 sequences, with roughly 38% appearing a single time and 7.6% taken by the ten largest. The specimen was blood. All receptors derive from a girl aged 2 to 10 with multiple sclerosis.

The CDR3 reads CASKAEKLFF. The CDR3 nucleotides read TGTGCCAGCAAGGCAGAAAAACTGTTTTTT. V gene TRBV2 combines with J gene TRBJ1-4; D is uncertain. CDR3 length: 10 amino acids. The germline CDR1 and CDR2 sequences are SNHLY and FYNNEI. Trimming stripped 7 bases from V and 8 bases from J, with 5 bases between.

This clonotype showed up many times. CDR3 sequence: CASSGTSGEQFF. CDR3 sequence (DNA): TGTGCCAGCAGCGGGACTAGCGGGGAGCAGTTCTTC. The chain is built from TRBV9 and TRBJ2-1, with 11 bases aligning to TRBD2. Germline assignment: CDR1 SGDLS and CDR2 YYNGEE. The ends lost 3 bases at V and 10 bases at J; junction bases unmatched: 0. The CDR3 runs to 12 residues. Combining the CDR3 with reference TRBV9 and TRBJ2-1 gives the whole variable domain DSGVTQTPKHLITATGQRVTLRCSPRSGDLSVYWYQQSLDQGLQFLIQYYNGEERAKGNILERFSAQQFPDLHSELNLSSLELGDSALYFCASSGTSGEQFFGPGTRLTVL.

The rearrangement uses TRBV5-1 and TRBJ2-3; D perhaps matches TRBD2 (5 bases). The CDR3 consists of 14 residues. Germline lookup yields CDR1 SGHRS and CDR2 YFSETQ. V was clipped by 6 bases and J by 0 bases, with 11 bases between them. This chain's CDR3 is CASTPRGSTDTQYF. DNA for the CDR3: TGCGCCAGCACCCCCCGGGGTAGCACAGATACGCAGTATTTT.

DNA for the CDR3: TGCAGTGCTAGTGGGTTGAAATTGTGCCAAGAGACCCAGTACTTC. It yields the protein CSASGLKLCQETQYF. This chain uses TRBV20-1 with TRBJ2-5; unclear D gene. The germline gives CDR1 DFQATT, CDR2 SNEGSKA (reference sequence). This CDR3 is 15 amino acids long. V lost 3 bases and J 1 base, leaving 15 bases between the germline ends.

This clonotype was detected only a few times. The chain recombines TRBV20-1 with TRBJ2-7; tentative D call: TRBD1 (5 bases). The CDR3 runs 14 residues. V lost 3 bases, J lost 2 bases, and 14 bases lay in between. Germline V gene sequence: CDR1 DFQATT, CDR2 SNEGSKA (reference sequence). The CDR3: CSARGPFSAYEQYF. CDR3 nucleotides: TGCAGTGCTAGGGGGCCGTTCTCGGCCTACGAGCAGTACTTC.

This clonotype was seen more than once but under ten times. The V and J genes are TRBV20-1 and TRBJ1-2; 8 positions match TRBD1. Germline V gene lookup returns CDR1 DFQATT and CDR2 SNEGSKA (reference sequence). J lost 7 bases, V lost 3 bases, and 4 bases had no gene match. This CDR3 has 12 residues. CDR3 residues: CSASQGAGGYTF. CDR3 sequence (DNA): TGCAGTGCTAGTCAGGGGGCTGGTGGCTACACCTTC.

The J gene is TRBJ2-1, the V gene TRBV15, with TRBD2 identical over 7 bases. The germline CDR1 and CDR2 sequences are LNHNV and YYDKDF (reference sequence). V trimming: 8 bases; J trimming: 6 bases; junction bases outside the gene matches: 7. The CDR3 consists of 13 residues. The CDR3 sequence is CATGGRDLNEQFF. DNA of the CDR3: TGTGCCACCGGGGGGAGGGACCTCAATGAGCAGTTCTTC. The variable domain in full, completed from reference TRBV15 and TRBJ2-1, reads DAMVIQNPRYQVTQFGKPVTLSCSQTLNHNVMYWYQQKSSQAPKLLFHYYDKDFNNEADTPDNFQSRRPNTSFCFLDIRSPGLGDTAMYLCATGGRDLNEQFFGPGTRLTVL.

There are a few counts of this clonotype. The chain couples TRBV29-1 to TRBJ1-1, with D uncertain. Germline CDR1 SQVTM, CDR2 ANQGSEA. The CDR3 loop spans 13 amino acids. Trimming shortened V by 6 bases and J by 0 bases, and 11 bases separated the two germline ends. The CDR3 is CSVGDNLNTEAFF. CDR3 DNA sequence: TGCAGCGTGGGAGACAACTTGAACACTGAAGCTTTCTTT.

This chain uses TRBV29-1 with TRBJ2-7; tentatively, D is TRBD1 or TRBD2 (5 bases each). Germline lookup yields CDR1 SQVTM and CDR2 ANQGSEA. Trimming removed 4 bases from V and 6 bases from J, with 10 bases in between. There are 11 residues in the CDR3. CDR3 nucleotide sequence: TGCAGCGTTGGGGACGGTTCCGAGCAGTACTTC. Its protein is CSVGDGSEQYF.

This rearrangement joins TRBV5-1 to TRBJ2-1, with 11 nucleotides matching TRBD2. This CDR3 has 14 residues. J gave up 3 bases and V 5 bases, and 1 base lay outside the gene matches. Germline assignment: CDR1 SGHRS and CDR2 YFSETQ. CDR3 region: CASRTSGDYNEQFF. The CDR3 DNA is TGCGCCAGCAGGACTAGCGGGGACTACAATGAGCAGTTCTTC.

V usage is TRBV27 and J usage is TRBJ2-1, with 10 bases identical to TRBD2. The CDR3 covers 18 residues. In germline, CDR1 is MNHEY, CDR2 SMNVEV (reference sequence). V trimming: 7 bases; J trimming: 0 bases; junction bases outside the gene matches: 12. The CDR3 DNA sequence: TGTGCCAGCATCGGACTAGCGGACCTTCGGAGCTCCTACAATGAGCAGTTCTTC. This codes for CASIGLADLRSSYNEQFF.

A few counts support this clonotype. The chain couples TRBV20-1 to TRBJ2-5, with 8 bases identical to TRBD2. Trimming removed 3 bases from V and 4 bases from J; junction bases left unmatched: 4. This CDR3 is 13 amino acids long. Germline CDR1 is DFQATT and CDR2 is SNEGSKA (reference sequence). CDR3 in DNA: TGCAGTGCTAGCGGGGGGGCTTTAGAGACCCAGTACTTC. Translating gives CSASGGALETQYF.

CDR3 loop: CASSLLGESSYNEQFF. CDR3 in DNA: TGCGCCAGCAGCTTGTTGGGGGAGAGCTCCTACAATGAGCAGTTCTTC. This rearrangement joins TRBV5-1 to TRBJ2-1; possibly TRBD1 or TRBD2 for D (5 bases each). Trimming removed 1 base from V and 0 bases from J, with 11 bases in between. The CDR3 is 16 amino acids. From germline, CDR1 is SGHRS and CDR2 YFSETQ.

This clonotype has just a few counts. The chain links TRBV5-1 to TRBJ2-7; TRBD2 aligns across 7 bases. The CDR3 length is 12 residues. V shed 2 bases and J 9 bases; nucleotides not matched to a gene: 5. Germline V gene data show CDR1 as SGHRS and CDR2 as YFSETQ. In DNA, the CDR3 is TGCGCCAGCAGCTTAGCGGGACTGGGGCAGTACTTC. It encodes CASSLAGLGQYF.

This clonotype has only a few counts. The genes are TRBV7-2 and TRBJ2-7; D is unresolved. CDR1 is SGHTA, CDR2 FQGNSA, per germline. Deletions cut 5 bases from V and 4 bases from J, with 9 bases between. CDR3 size: 12 residues. CDR3 nucleotides: TGTGCCAGCAGCCCAATAGGGTACGAGCAGTACTTC. This sequence encodes CASSPIGYEQYF. Using reference TRBV7-2 and TRBJ2-7 for the parts outside the CDR3, the full variable domain is GAGVSQSPSNKVTEKGKDVELRCDPISGHTALYWYRQSLGQGLEFLIYFQGNSAPDKSGLPSDRFSAERTGGSVSTLTIQRTQQEDSAVYLCASSPIGYEQYFGPGTRLTVT.

The rearrangement uses TRBV5-6 and TRBJ1-5; D not resolved. CDR1 and CDR2 (germline): SGHDT, YYEEEE. V was pared by 2 bases and J by 7 bases, with 10 bases between. The CDR3 consists of 13 residues. The CDR3 protein is CASSFKADQPQHF. CDR3 coding DNA: TGTGCCAGCAGCTTCAAAGCGGACCAGCCCCAGCATTTT.

This clonotype occurred a few times. This chain joins TRBV7-6 and TRBJ2-3, with 10 bases matching TRBD2. Germline V gives CDR1 SGHVS, CDR2 FNYEAQ. The CDR3 has 16 amino acids. V gave up 0 bases and J gave up 4 bases; unmatched junction bases: 4. CDR3 DNA sequence: TGTGCCAGCAGCTTAGCAGCGGGAGGGCCCCCAGATACGCAGTATTTT. Amino acid sequence: CASSLAAGGPPDTQYF.

V is TRBV11-2 and J is TRBJ2-1, with TRBD2 matching 7 bases. The CDR3 runs to 16 residues. Germline lookup yields CDR1 SGHAT and CDR2 FQNNGV. J was trimmed by 7 bases and V by 5 bases; bases with no gene match: 14. CDR3 DNA: TGTGCCAGCAGCCTGGGGTCTCGGGGGGTCCATAATGAGCAGTTCTTC. It is translated as CASSLGSRGVHNEQFF.

The chain carries TRBV7-2 and TRBJ1-6; tentative D call: TRBD1 (6 bases). The V and J ends lost 1 base and 9 bases respectively, with 16 bases between them. The CDR3 length is 16 residues. Germline-derived CDR1 and CDR2 are SGHTA and FQGNSA. The CDR3 sequence: CASSLGGREGGSPLHF. In nucleotides, the CDR3 is TGTGCCAGCAGCTTAGGGGGCCGAGAGGGGGGTTCACCCCTCCACTTT. Full variable domain (remainder filled in from reference TRBV7-2 and TRBJ1-6): GAGVSQSPSNKVTEKGKDVELRCDPISGHTALYWYRQSLGQGLEFLIYFQGNSAPDKSGLPSDRFSAERTGGSVSTLTIQRTQQEDSAVYLCASSLGGREGGSPLHFGNGTRLTVT.

The gene calls are TRBV4-2 and TRBJ2-5; 8 bases are shared with TRBD2. CDR3 length: 14 residues. V was clipped by 3 bases and J by 5 bases; unmatched bases: 5. The germline V gene has CDR1 LGHNA and CDR2 YNFKEQ. This CDR3 is CASSHGLAYETQYF. The CDR3 DNA sequence: TGTGCCAGCAGCCACGGACTAGCTTATGAGACCCAGTACTTC.

The gene calls are TRBV5-1 and TRBJ2-7; D gene unclear. The J call may be faulty, since TRBJ2-5 better matches the DNA end. CDR1 is SGHRS and CDR2 is YFSETQ in the germline V gene. The CDR3 length is 14 residues. Written as DNA, the CDR3 is TGCGCCAGCAGCTTCAATGCCGGAGAAGAGACCCAGTACTTC. This encodes CASSFNAGEETQYF.

The chain couples TRBV6-4 to TRBJ1-6; 10 bases align to TRBD1. The V segment lost 0 bases and the J segment 9 bases; nucleotides outside the gene matches: 2. CDR1 and CDR2 from the germline V gene are MRHNA and SNTAGT. The CDR3 runs 15 residues. The CDR3: CASSDSTGGSSPLHF. CDR3 bases: TGTGCCAGCAGTGACTCGACAGGGGGCAGTTCACCCCTCCACTTT.

The table lists this clonotype with a few counts. V and J are TRBV7-8 and TRBJ2-5; D possibly corresponds to TRBD1 (8 bases). V was clipped by 5 bases and J by 5 bases, with 15 bases between them. This CDR3 spans 14 amino acids. Germline CDR1 is SGHVS and CDR2 is FQNEAQ. CDR3 loop: CASSNDRGGETQYF. The CDR3, as DNA: TGTGCCAGCAGCAACGACAGGGGAGGGGAGACCCAGTACTTC.

This clonotype was counted between two and nine times. The V and J genes are TRBV29-1 and TRBJ1-4, with TRBD1 as a possible D gene (5 bases). V dropped 4 bases and J dropped 2 bases, with 8 bases sitting between them. CDR1 is SQVTM and CDR2 is ANQGSEA in the germline V gene. The CDR3 consists of 13 residues. The CDR3 DNA reads as TGCAGCGTTGCCAGGGCCACTAATGAAAAACTGTTTTTT. Amino acid sequence: CSVARATNEKLFF.

CDR3 sequence (DNA): TGTGCCAGCAGTTACGGGGACAGGTCTTCCTACGAGCAGTACTTC. This codes for CASSYGDRSSYEQYF. V and J are TRBV6-6 and TRBJ2-7, with TRBD1 identical over 8 bases. CDR3 length equals 15 residues. Germline V gene lookup returns CDR1 MNHNY and CDR2 SVGAGI (reference sequence). V trimming: 2 bases; J trimming: 1 base; junction bases outside the gene matches: 4.

This clonotype was counted between two and nine times. The chain carries TRBV29-1 and TRBJ2-5, with D perhaps being TRBD1 or TRBD2 (6 bases each). In germline, CDR1 is SQVTM, CDR2 ANQGSEA. The CDR3 is made up of 13 amino acids. Trimming pared 6 bases from V and 5 bases from J, leaving 16 bases between. The CDR3 reads CSVPGGHGETQYF. The CDR3 coding sequence is TGCAGCGTCCCTGGGGGGCACGGGGAGACCCAGTACTTC.

The CDR3 loop is CASSLRGTEDQPQHF. CDR3 nucleotide sequence: TGCGCCAGCAGCTTGCGGGGGACGGAAGATCAGCCCCAGCATTTT. The chain couples TRBV5-1 to TRBJ1-5; D may be TRBD1 (5 bases). There are 15 residues in the CDR3. Trimming left V 1 base short and J 5 bases short, with 13 bases between. Germline CDR1 SGHRS, CDR2 YFSETQ.